The clone carrying this TCR beta chain was recorded a few times. The source of the sample is a study of identical twins. The V and J ends lost 6 bases and 3 bases respectively, with 12 bases between them. CDR3 length equals 15 residues. Using its own MiXCR run on the 5' RACE reads, TCRdb lists one record per CDR3 protein. Of a few hundred thousand distinct CDR3 sequences in the sample, around an eighth were seen once. The same specimen was also included in a second study, on yellow fever vaccine responses in identical twins. This second report adds: Twins' vaccine T cell response reportedly gave the appearance of partial convergence and partial personalization.

The receptor comes from a woman under 30 in good health. V gene TRBV12-3 or TRBV12-4 combines with J gene TRBJ2-6; D remains ambiguous. The sample taken for sequencing was CD4+ T cells sorted from blood. CDR3 in amino acids: CASSLTVGGANVLTF. Here the CDR3 DNA reads TGTGCCAGCAGCTTAACGGTTGGTGGGGCCAACGTCCTGACTTTC.